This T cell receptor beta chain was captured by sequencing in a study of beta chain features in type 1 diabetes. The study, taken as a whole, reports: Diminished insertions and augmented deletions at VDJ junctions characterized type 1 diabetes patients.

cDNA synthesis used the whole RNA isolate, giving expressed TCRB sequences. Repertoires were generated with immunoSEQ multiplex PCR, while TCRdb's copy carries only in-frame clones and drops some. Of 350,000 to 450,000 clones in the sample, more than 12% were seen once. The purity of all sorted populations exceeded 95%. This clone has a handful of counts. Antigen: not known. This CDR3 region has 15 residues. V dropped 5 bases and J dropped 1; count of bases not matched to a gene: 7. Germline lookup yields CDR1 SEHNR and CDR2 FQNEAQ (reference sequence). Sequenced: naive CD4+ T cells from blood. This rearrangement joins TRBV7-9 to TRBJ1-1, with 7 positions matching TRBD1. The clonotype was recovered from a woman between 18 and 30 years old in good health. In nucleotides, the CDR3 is TGTGCCAGCAGCCCCTCTACAGGGGCGAACACTGAAGCTTTCTTT. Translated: CASSPSTGANTEAFF.